The source of this TCR beta chain is a study of OX40 agonist ivuxolimab in advanced cancers. Overall study context: Hepatocellular carcinoma, melanoma, renal cell or head and neck cancer was diagnosed in the dose-escalation patients.

Germline V gives CDR1 SNHLY, CDR2 FYNNEI. The CDR3 totals 16 residues. V shed 6 bases and J 3 bases; nucleotides not matched to a gene: 11. This table comes from immunoSEQ multiplex PCR, and its TCRdb copy is limited to in-frame clones, with some not included. The sample has tens of thousands of clones, over 75% seen once. Sequenced material: CD4+ or CD8+ T cells sorted from blood, taken in a trial of the OX40 agonist ivuxolimab. The sequence was collected from an adult with an advanced solid tumor such as melanoma, head and neck, liver or kidney cancer. The chain joins TRBV2 to TRBJ2-3; the match to TRBD1 covers 8 bases. The CDR3 protein is CASSATTGALTDTQYF. In DNA form, the CDR3 reads TGTGCCAGCAGCGCAACGACAGGGGCCCTTACAGATACGCAGTATTTT.